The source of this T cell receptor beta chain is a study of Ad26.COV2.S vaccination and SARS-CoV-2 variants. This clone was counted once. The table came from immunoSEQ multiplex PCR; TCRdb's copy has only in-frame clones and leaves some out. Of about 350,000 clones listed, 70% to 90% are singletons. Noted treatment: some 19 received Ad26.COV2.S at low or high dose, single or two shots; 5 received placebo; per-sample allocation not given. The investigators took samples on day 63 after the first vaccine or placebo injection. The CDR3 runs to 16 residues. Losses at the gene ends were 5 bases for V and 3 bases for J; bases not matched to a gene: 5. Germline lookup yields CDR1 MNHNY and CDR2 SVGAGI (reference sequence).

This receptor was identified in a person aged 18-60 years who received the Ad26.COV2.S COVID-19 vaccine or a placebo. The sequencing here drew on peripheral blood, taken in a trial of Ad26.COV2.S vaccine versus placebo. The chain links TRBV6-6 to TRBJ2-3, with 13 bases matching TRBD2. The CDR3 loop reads CASSDWTSGSTDTQYF. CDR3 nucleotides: TGTGCCAGCAGTGACTGGACTAGCGGGAGTACAGATACGCAGTATTTT.